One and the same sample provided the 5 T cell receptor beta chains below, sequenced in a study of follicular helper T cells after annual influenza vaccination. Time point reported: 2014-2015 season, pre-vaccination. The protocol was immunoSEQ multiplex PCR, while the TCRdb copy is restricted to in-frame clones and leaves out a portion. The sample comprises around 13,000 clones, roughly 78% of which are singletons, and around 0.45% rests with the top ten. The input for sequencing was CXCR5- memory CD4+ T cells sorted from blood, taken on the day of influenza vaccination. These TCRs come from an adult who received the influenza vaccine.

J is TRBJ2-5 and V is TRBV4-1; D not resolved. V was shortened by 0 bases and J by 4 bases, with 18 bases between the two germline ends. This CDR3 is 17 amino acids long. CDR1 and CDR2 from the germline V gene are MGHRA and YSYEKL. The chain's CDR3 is CASSQDPTYRIPETQYF. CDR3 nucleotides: TGCGCCAGCAGCCAAGACCCAACCTACCGTATTCCAGAGACCCAGTACTTC.

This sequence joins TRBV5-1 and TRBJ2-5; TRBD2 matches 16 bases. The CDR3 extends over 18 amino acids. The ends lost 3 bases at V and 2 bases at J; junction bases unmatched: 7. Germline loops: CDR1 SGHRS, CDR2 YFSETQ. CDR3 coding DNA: TGCGCCAGCAGCTCCGGGACTAGCGGGGGGGCGAGGCAAGAGACCCAGTACTTC. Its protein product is CASSSGTSGGARQETQYF.

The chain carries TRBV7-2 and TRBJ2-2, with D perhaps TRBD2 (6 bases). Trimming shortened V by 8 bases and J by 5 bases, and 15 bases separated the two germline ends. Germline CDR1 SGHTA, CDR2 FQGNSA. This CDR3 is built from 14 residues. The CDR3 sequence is CASGGTVRTGELFF. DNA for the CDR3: TGTGCCAGCGGCGGGACCGTGAGAACCGGGGAGCTGTTTTTT.

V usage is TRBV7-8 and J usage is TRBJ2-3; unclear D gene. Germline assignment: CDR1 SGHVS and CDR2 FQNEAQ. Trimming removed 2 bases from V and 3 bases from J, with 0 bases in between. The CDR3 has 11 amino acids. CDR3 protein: CASSLTDTQYF. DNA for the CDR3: TGTGCCAGCAGCTTAACAGATACGCAGTATTTT.

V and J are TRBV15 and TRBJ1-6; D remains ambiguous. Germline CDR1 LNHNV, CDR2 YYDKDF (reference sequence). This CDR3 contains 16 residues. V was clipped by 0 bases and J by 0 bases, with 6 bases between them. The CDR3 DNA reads TGTGCCACCAGCAGAGATAGGAGCTCCTATAATTCACCCCTCCACTTT. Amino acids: CATSRDRSSYNSPLHF.